Described below is a single T cell receptor (beta chain) sequence and its context. The antigen is not known. These data come from a study of shared clonotypes between healthy human individuals. Broader study findings: Sampling involved blood alone; tissue repertoires likely differ.

The CDR3 runs to 15 residues. The V gene's germline CDR1 is LGHNA and CDR2 YSLEER. V dropped 0 bases and J dropped 8 bases, with 13 bases sitting between them. The data were produced by immunoSEQ multiplex PCR, yet TCRdb's version contains in-frame clones alone and is incomplete. In the table there are 400,000 to 600,000 clones, roughly three quarters of which are singletons. Sequencing was performed on PBMCs. The rearrangement joins TRBV4-3 to TRBJ1-4; D possibly corresponds to TRBD1 (5 bases). This TCR was recovered from a middle-aged woman in good health. Some clones in this sample may be carry-over from other donors' samples. The CDR3 nucleotides read TGCGCCAGCAGCCAAGATCCCCAGGGTTGGGAAAAACTGTTTTTT. It specifies CASSQDPQGWEKLFF.